Detailed here is one TCR beta chain. Its antigen is unknown. The data stem from a study of PD-1 blockade in mismatch repair-deficient tumors. The overall study: Enrolled about 2012-2016, patients had progressing, pretreated mismatch repair-deficient cancers of about a dozen types.

Only in-frame clones appear in the TCRdb table, and some are missing; sequencing was by immunoSEQ multiplex PCR. The repertoire holds some 10,000 clones, with around nine tenths as singletons. The CDR3 totals 13 residues. Between the trimmed V and J ends, which lost 4 bases and 4 bases, there was a span of 11 bases. Germline values: CDR1 SGHNT, CDR2 YYREEE (reference sequence). Time point given: roughly 10-day in vitro stimulation with candidate neoantigen peptide 3. Each of seven or eight ELISpot-reactive candidate peptides was used for approximately 11-day stimulation. General observations from the study: After pembrolizumab, tumor-resident clones rose rapidly, then generally contracted before radiologic responses.

The sample was cells cultured in vitro, taken from a patient treated with pembrolizumab. J is TRBJ1-1 and V is TRBV5-4; possibly TRBD1 for D (5 bases). This TCR derives from an adult with mismatch repair-deficient cancer. As DNA, the CDR3 is TGTGCCAGCAGCCCAGGGCGGTTCACTGAAGCTTTCTTT. This codes for CASSPGRFTEAFF.